Shown below are 30 T cell receptor beta chains from a single sample sequenced in a study of regulatory T cells in long-lasting Graves disease. The time point is: newly diagnosed GD, antithyroid drugs for less than 3 months. The TCR library used RNA extracted from PBMCs. With iRepertoire HTBI primers and Arm-PCR of CDR3 regions, TCR beta libraries were built. Via MiXCR, TCRdb re-called the multiplex PCR reads, giving one row per CDR3 protein. The sample has 400,000 to 500,000 distinct CDR3 sequences, 15% seen once; the top ten hold over 15%. These records were also assigned to another study, of T cells in Graves' hyperthyroidism and ophthalmopathy.

Here the sequenced sample was peripheral blood mononuclear cells (PBMCs), taken at new diagnosis, from a patient treated with antithyroid drugs. These receptors were obtained from a woman in her 30s with Graves disease.

This clonotype has a handful of counts. This sequence joins TRBV18 and TRBJ2-1, with TRBD2 identical over 15 bases. The CDR3 totals 20 residues. The J segment lost 2 bases and the V segment lost 5 bases, leaving 13 bases of the junction unmatched. CDR1 is KGHSH, CDR2 LQKENI, per germline. The CDR3 DNA reads TGTGCCAGCTCATCCCGCGGACTAGCGGGAGGGCTGATGCCCTACAATGAGCAGTTCTTC. This translates into CASSSRGLAGGLMPYNEQFF.

The V and J genes are TRBV27 and TRBJ2-3, with TRBD2 matching 14 bases. Trimming removed 3 bases from V and 4 bases from J; junction bases left unmatched: 12. This CDR3 contains 19 residues. In germline, CDR1 is MNHEY, CDR2 SMNVEV (reference sequence). The CDR3 protein is CASSLGGGLAGAESDTQYF. In DNA, the CDR3 is TGTGCCAGCAGTTTGGGGGGGGGACTAGCGGGGGCTGAGTCAGATACGCAGTATTTT.

This clonotype was counted ten times or more. The chain is built from TRBV5-5 and TRBJ2-2, with D unclear. The ends were cut back, 0 bases at V and 6 bases at J, with 15 bases in the middle. The CDR3 loop spans 16 amino acids. Germline V gives CDR1 SGHKS, CDR2 YYEKEE (reference sequence). The CDR3 region has the DNA TGTGCCAGCAGCTTGGAGCAGGAATTAATCCCCGGGGAGCTGTTTTTT. This gives the protein CASSLEQELIPGELFF.

CDR3 residues: CSARDRRTSNTGELFF. The CDR3 DNA reads as TGCAGTGCTAGAGATCGGCGGACTTCGAACACCGGGGAGCTGTTTTTT. This chain joins TRBV20-1 and TRBJ2-2, with D possibly being TRBD2 (5 bases). This CDR3 region has 16 residues. Germline loops: CDR1 DFQATT, CDR2 SNEGSKA (reference sequence). Trimming removed 0 bases at V and 0 bases at J, with 11 bases between.

This clonotype has at least ten counts. The chain recombines TRBV20-1 with TRBJ2-1; D may be TRBD2 (6 bases). The germline V gene has CDR1 DFQATT and CDR2 SNEGSKA (reference sequence). Trimming took 1 base from V and 5 from J, leaving 18 bases between them. The CDR3 spans 16 residues. In DNA form, the CDR3 reads TGCAGTGCTAGAGCTGCGGGGCGGGTTGTAGACAATGAGCAGTTCTTC. Protein product: CSARAAGRVVDNEQFF.

As regards this clonotype: One base separates it from a far larger clone, so it is likely a read error. The chain uses TRBV6-5 and TRBJ2-1; D may match TRBD1 or TRBD2 (5 bases each). Looked up from germline, CDR1 is MNHEY and CDR2 is SVGAGI. The CDR3 totals 18 residues. Trimming took 1 base from V and 5 from J, leaving 21 bases between them. The CDR3 protein is CASSYWAGGSRGHNEQFF. The CDR3 coding sequence is TGTGCCAGCAGTTACTGGGCGGGCGGATCCCGGGGACACAATGAGCAGTTCTTC.

J is TRBJ2-5 and V is TRBV2; 14 bases map to TRBD2. Trimming removed 11 bases from V and 4 bases from J; junction bases left unmatched: 15. The germline V gene has CDR1 SNHLY and CDR2 FYNNEI. The CDR3 is 17 residues long. For the CDR3, the DNA is TGTGCCTGCATGACTGCTCCCGGGACTAGCGGGGGAGAGACCCAGTACTTC. Translating gives CACMTAPGTSGGETQYF.

The DNA for the CDR3 is TGTGCCAGTAGTATGCGTCTACAAGAGACCCAGTACTTC. Protein: CASSMRLQETQYF. The chain links TRBV19 to TRBJ2-5; D unclear. The CDR3 covers 13 residues. CDR1 and CDR2 from the germline V gene are LNHDA and SQIVND (reference sequence). The germline V and J ends were trimmed by 3 bases and 2 bases, with 7 bases remaining between them.

This clonotype was counted at least ten times. CDR3 in amino acids: CASSSFSLGEQYF. CDR3 nucleotide sequence: TGTGCCAGCAGTTCTTTCTCACTAGGCGAGCAGTACTTC. The chain links TRBV12-3 or TRBV12-4 to TRBJ2-7, with D possibly TRBD2 on 5 matching bases. CDR3 length equals 13 residues. Between the trimmed V and J ends, which lost 4 bases and 6 bases, there was a span of 13 bases.

This clonotype occurred many times. This chain joins TRBV5-1 and TRBJ2-1; 11 bases map to TRBD1. The CDR3 has 15 residues. CDR1 is SGHRS, CDR2 YFSETQ, per germline. Trimming took 4 bases from V and 7 from J; bases not matched to a gene: 7. The CDR3 nucleotides read TGCGCCAGCAGCCGCGGGGACAGGGGGTTGAATGAGCAGTTCTTC. Translating gives CASSRGDRGLNEQFF.

This clonotype has a handful of counts. The rearrangement links TRBV6-4 to TRBJ2-4, with 7 bases aligning to TRBD1. With V trimmed by 0 bases and J by 1 base, 0 bases remained unmatched. This CDR3 region has 15 residues. From germline, CDR1 is MRHNA and CDR2 SNTAGT. CDR3 DNA: TGTGCCAGCAGTGACTCGACAGGGGCCAAAAACATTCAGTACTTC. Residues: CASSDSTGAKNIQYF.

This clonotype was observed at least ten times. This chain connects TRBV2 to TRBJ2-7; D unresolved. V shed 4 bases and J shed 2 bases, with 3 bases lying between them. The CDR3 sequence is 11 residues long. From germline, CDR1 is SNHLY and CDR2 FYNNEI. The CDR3 loop is CASSAPYEQYF. The CDR3 nucleotides are TGTGCCAGCAGTGCCCCCTACGAGCAGTACTTC.

Many counts were recorded for this clonotype. V and J are TRBV6-1 and TRBJ1-1; D gene uncertain. The germline V gene has CDR1 MNHNS and CDR2 SASEGT. The length of the CDR3 is 14 residues. Trimming removed 5 bases at V and 1 base at J, with 11 bases between. The CDR3 sequence: CASSTTGPNTEAFF. The CDR3 region has the DNA TGTGCCAGCAGTACGACGGGCCCGAACACTGAAGCTTTCTTT.

In its sample, this clonotype was seen a few times. The rearrangement uses TRBV4-1 and TRBJ2-1; 7 bases align to TRBD2. This CDR3 contains 15 residues. Germline CDR1 reads MGHRA; CDR2 reads YSYEKL. V lost 1 base to trimming and J lost 6 bases; unmatched junction nucleotides: 6. CDR3 DNA sequence: TGCGCCAGCAGCCAAGTGGGAGGACTAGTCAATGAGCAGTTCTTC. As protein: CASSQVGGLVNEQFF.

This clonotype was counted ten times or more. The genes are TRBV9 and TRBJ1-2; TRBD1 aligns across 7 bases. In germline, CDR1 is SGDLS, CDR2 YYNGEE. The CDR3 has 15 residues. Trimming removed 4 bases from V and 3 bases from J; junction bases left unmatched: 9. As DNA, the CDR3 is TGTGCCAGCAGCTTTTCCGGGACAGAAGACTATGGCTACACCTTC. Protein: CASSFSGTEDYGYTF.

In the case of this clonotype: A read error is the likely source, as a far larger clone sits one nucleotide away. The V and J genes are TRBV3-1 and TRBJ2-1; possibly TRBD1 for D (6 bases). Germline assignment: CDR1 LGHDT and CDR2 YNNKEL (reference sequence). The CDR3 extends over 16 amino acids. The germline V and J ends were trimmed by 0 bases and 10 bases, with 19 bases remaining between them. CDR3 sequence (DNA): TGTGCCAGCAGCCAAGAACCCCCAGGGGTTGCCTACGAGCAGTTCTTC. The encoded protein is CASSQEPPGVAYEQFF.

The rearrangement uses TRBV9 and TRBJ1-1; possible D gene TRBD1, 5 bases. V was shortened by 2 bases and J by 8 bases, with 10 bases between the two germline ends. The CDR3 has 12 residues. Germline loops: CDR1 SGDLS, CDR2 YYNGEE. CDR3 sequence: CASSVAGREAFF. CDR3 DNA sequence: TGTGCCAGCAGCGTTGCAGGGCGCGAAGCTTTCTTT.

This clonotype was detected ten times or more. This chain joins TRBV27 and TRBJ2-1; 9 bases match TRBD1. The trim removed 6 bases at V and 8 bases at J, leaving 11 bases unmatched. Looked up from germline, CDR1 is MNHEY and CDR2 is SMNVEV (reference sequence). The CDR3 length is 15 residues. CDR3 in DNA: TGTGCCAGCAGAAAAGACAGGGGGGGTGCCGATGAGCAGTTCTTC. Amino acid sequence: CASRKDRGGADEQFF.

This clonotype was detected ten times or more. CDR3 protein: CASRQEGQGSNEQFF. CDR3 DNA sequence: TGTGCCAGCCGCCAGGAGGGACAGGGCAGCAATGAGCAGTTCTTC. The chain has TRBV27 and TRBJ2-1, with 9 bases matching TRBD1. The J segment lost 6 bases and the V segment lost 8 bases, leaving 11 bases of the junction unmatched. Germline loops: CDR1 MNHEY, CDR2 SMNVEV (reference sequence). The CDR3 consists of 15 residues.

The sample holds many counts of this clonotype. The genes are TRBV12-5 and TRBJ1-1; 8 bases match TRBD1. Germline V gives CDR1 LGHNT, CDR2 FRNRAP. This CDR3 spans 15 amino acids. After removal of 5 bases from V and 4 bases from J, the junction contained 9 bases not matched to a gene. As DNA, the CDR3 is TGTGCTAGTGGTGCCCACTCCGACAGGGGCACTGAAGCTTTCTTT. Protein product: CASGAHSDRGTEAFF.

At least ten counts were recorded for this clonotype. The chain combines TRBV7-9 with TRBJ2-1; 13 bases are a match to TRBD2. The CDR3 is made up of 15 amino acids. Per germline, CDR1 SEHNR and CDR2 FQNEAQ (reference sequence). V dropped 5 bases and J dropped 8; count of bases not matched to a gene: 6. The CDR3: CASSVTSGRADEQFF. The CDR3 bases are TGTGCCAGCAGCGTCACTAGCGGGAGGGCCGATGAGCAGTTCTTC.

This clonotype was observed many times. The rearrangement joins TRBV11-2 to TRBJ1-1, with 8 positions matching TRBD1. The CDR3 runs to 16 residues. Germline V gives CDR1 SGHAT, CDR2 FQNNGV. V dropped 3 bases and J dropped 0; count of bases not matched to a gene: 6. The CDR3 sequence is CASSLPAQGVNTEAFF. The DNA of the CDR3 is TGTGCCAGCAGCTTGCCGGCACAGGGGGTGAACACTGAAGCTTTCTTT.

The CDR3 here is CASSLRQGIGKLFF. CDR3 DNA: TGTGCCAGCAGTTTAAGACAGGGGATAGGAAAACTGTTTTTT. This rearrangement joins TRBV28 to TRBJ1-4, with 8 bases matching TRBD1. CDR3 length: 14 amino acids. Germline V gene sequence: CDR1 MDHEN, CDR2 SYDVKM. With 2 bases clipped from V and 10 bases from J, the junction kept 6 bases outside the gene matches.

V and J are TRBV18 and TRBJ2-2; 8 nucleotides line up with TRBD2. The CDR3 length is 17 residues. The ends lost 2 bases at V and 4 bases at J; junction bases unmatched: 9. Germline V CDR1 and CDR2: KGHSH, LQKENI. The chain's CDR3 is CASSPSLAGGSTGELFF. The CDR3 DNA is TGTGCCAGCTCACCATCCCTAGCGGGTGGATCCACCGGGGAGCTGTTTTTT.

This clonotype was picked up many times. One end of the junction is discordant with germline, which a read error may explain. V usage is TRBV5-1 and J usage is TRBJ2-3; TRBD2 might be the D (6 bases). The CDR3 extends over 13 amino acids. Germline assignment: CDR1 SGHRS and CDR2 YFSETQ. DNA of the CDR3: TGTGCCAGCAGTGGGACTAGCACAGATACGCAGTATTTT. The encoded protein is CASSGTSTDTQYF.

This clonotype was picked up many times. The chain joins TRBV5-8 to TRBJ2-7; 11 nucleotides match TRBD2. The CDR3 runs to 14 residues. Germline V CDR1 and CDR2: SGHTS, YDEGEE. V was clipped by 0 bases and J by 6 bases; unmatched bases: 2. CDR3 in amino acids: CASSLVSGRVEQYF. CDR3 bases: TGTGCCAGCAGCTTGGTTAGCGGGAGGGTCGAGCAGTACTTC. Variable domain in full (rest from reference TRBV5-8 and TRBJ2-7): EAGVTQSPTHLIKTRGQQATLRCSPISGHTSVYWYQQALGLGLQFLLWYDEGEERNRGNFPPRFSGRQFPNYSSELNVNALELEDSALYLCASSLVSGRVEQYFGPGTRLTVT.

CDR3 nucleotide sequence: TGTGCCAGCGCAAGGACTAGCGGGAAGGGGGAGCAGTTCTTC. Encoded protein: CASARTSGKGEQFF. The chain carries TRBV27 and TRBJ2-1, with 12 bases that match TRBD2. Germline CDR1 and CDR2: MNHEY and SMNVEV (reference sequence). The trim removed 8 bases at V and 10 bases at J, leaving 9 bases unmatched. This CDR3 region has 14 residues.

The chain joins TRBV4-1 to TRBJ1-4; D perhaps matches TRBD1 (5 bases). V was clipped by 1 base and J by 5 bases, with 11 bases between them. The CDR3 runs 15 residues. In germline, CDR1 is MGHRA, CDR2 YSYEKL. The CDR3 loop is CASSQVGAGNEKLFF. CDR3 nucleotides: TGCGCCAGCAGCCAAGTCGGGGCAGGCAATGAAAAACTGTTTTTT.

This clonotype came up a few times. The J gene is TRBJ2-3, the V gene TRBV6-1; 13 bases agree with TRBD2. This CDR3 has 15 residues. Germline V gene sequence: CDR1 MNHNS, CDR2 SASEGT. V was clipped by 8 bases and J by 3 bases; unmatched bases: 5. DNA of the CDR3: TGTGCCAGCTCCGGGACTAGCGGGAATACAGATACGCAGTATTTT. This encodes CASSGTSGNTDTQYF.

This clonotype came up many times. The rearrangement links TRBV11-2 to TRBJ2-5; D uncertain. There are 14 residues in the CDR3. Germline V gene data show CDR1 as SGHAT and CDR2 as FQNNGV. Trimming took off 2 bases at V and 1 base at J, with 8 bases between the two ends. CDR3 loop: CASSLRPSQETQYF. The CDR3 region has the DNA TGTGCCAGCAGCTTAAGACCCTCCCAAGAGACCCAGTACTTC.